These 24 T cell receptor beta chains originate from one sample sequenced in a study of identical twins. TCRdb called the 5' RACE reads again in MiXCR, with one record for every CDR3 protein. In the table there are around 370,000 distinct CDR3 sequences, 9% to 10% of which are singletons. Source material: naive T cells sorted from blood. All receptors derive from a woman aged 50 to 60 in good health.

This clonotype was found many times. The rearrangement links TRBV5-1 to TRBJ1-1, with D possibly TRBD1 on 6 matching bases. The ends were cut back, 1 base at V and 1 base at J, with 8 bases in the middle. The CDR3 totals 14 residues. Germline assignment: CDR1 SGHRS and CDR2 YFSETQ. For the CDR3, the DNA is TGCGCCAGCAGCTTGTCAGGGGCGAACACTGAAGCTTTCTTT. As protein: CASSLSGANTEAFF.

This sequence joins TRBV7-9 and TRBJ2-2; the match to TRBD2 covers 7 bases. The V and J ends lost 6 bases and 0 bases, in that order; junction bases with no gene match: 10. The CDR3 loop spans 17 amino acids. Germline CDR1 SEHNR, CDR2 FQNEAQ (reference sequence). The DNA for the CDR3 is TGTGCCAGCAGACCTGGCCCTAGCGGAGCGAACACCGGGGAGCTGTTTTTT. Its protein is CASRPGPSGANTGELFF. The full variable domain, rest sourced from reference TRBV7-9 and TRBJ2-2, is DTGVSQNPRHKITKRGQNVTFRCDPISEHNRLYWYRQTLGQGPEFLTYFQNEAQLEKSRLLSDRFSAERPKGSFSTLEIQRTEQGDSAMYLCASRPGPSGANTGELFFGEGSRLTVL.

This clonotype was counted a single time. This chain joins TRBV20-1 and TRBJ2-3; D possibly corresponds to TRBD2 (5 bases). Per germline, CDR1 DFQATT and CDR2 SNEGSKA (reference sequence). V lost 5 bases to trimming and J lost 5 bases, with 17 bases between them. The CDR3 loop spans 14 amino acids. This CDR3 reads CSAGAPGIRDTQYF. The DNA for the CDR3 is TGCAGTGCTGGAGCTCCGGGGATAAGAGATACGCAGTATTTT.

There are a few counts of this clonotype. V and J are TRBV5-5 and TRBJ2-3; D is perhaps TRBD2 (5 bases). This CDR3 is 14 amino acids long. V lost 2 bases to trimming and J lost 3 bases, with 10 bases between them. CDR1 SGHKS and CDR2 YYEKEE come from the germline V gene (reference sequence). CDR3 nucleotides: TGTGCCAGCAGCTTTCCCGGGAATACAGATACGCAGTATTTT. Encoded protein: CASSFPGNTDTQYF.

This clonotype has ten or more counts. This chain connects TRBV6-2 or TRBV6-3 to TRBJ2-5, with 13 bases aligning to TRBD2. CDR1 and CDR2 from the germline V gene are MNHEY and SVGEGT. V lost 6 bases to trimming and J lost 4 bases; unmatched junction nucleotides: 5. The CDR3 extends over 15 amino acids. The CDR3 loop is CASSPWTSGGETQYF. CDR3 sequence (DNA): TGTGCCAGCAGCCCCTGGACTAGCGGGGGAGAGACCCAGTACTTC.

This clonotype occurred many times. V gene TRBV12-3 or TRBV12-4 combines with J gene TRBJ2-3, with 10 bases that match TRBD2. The CDR3 runs 15 residues. V shed 5 bases, J shed 5 bases, and the junction held 7 bases outside the gene matches. CDR3 coding DNA: TGTGCCAGCAGTCGATCCAGCGGGAGGGGAGATACGCAGTATTTT. Translated, it gives CASSRSSGRGDTQYF.

This clonotype was found many times. V is TRBV20-1 and J is TRBJ2-1; the D is unclear. V lost 0 bases and J 8 bases, leaving 11 bases between the germline ends. This CDR3 spans 13 amino acids. Germline CDR1 DFQATT, CDR2 SNEGSKA (reference sequence). This CDR3 is CSARDPRSDEQFF. The CDR3 region has the DNA TGCAGTGCTAGAGATCCTAGGAGCGATGAGCAGTTCTTC.

In its sample, this clonotype was seen many times. The chain couples TRBV12-3 or TRBV12-4 to TRBJ2-3; 8 nucleotides line up with TRBD2. V lost 10 bases, J lost 3 bases, and 9 bases stayed unmatched. This CDR3 is built from 14 residues. CDR3 sequence reads: CATIAGFVTDTQYF. The CDR3 coding sequence is TGTGCCACTATAGCGGGATTTGTGACAGATACGCAGTATTTT.

This clonotype was seen only a few times. The chain has TRBV10-3 and TRBJ2-7; D perhaps matches TRBD2 (6 bases). V lost 2 bases and J lost 6, with 11 bases in between. Germline lookup yields CDR1 ENHRY and CDR2 SYGVKD. This CDR3 is built from 13 residues. The CDR3 protein is CAISEGGAGEQYF. The CDR3 coding sequence is TGTGCCATCAGTGAGGGAGGGGCAGGCGAGCAGTACTTC.

The table lists this clonotype with a few counts. This chain connects TRBV5-1 to TRBJ2-3, with TRBD2 identical over 7 bases. Germline trimming cut 3 bases from V and 2 bases from J; bases unmatched to any gene: 3. CDR1 is SGHRS, CDR2 YFSETQ, per germline. The CDR3 contains 14 residues. The CDR3 sequence is CASSSSGTTDTQYF. DNA of the CDR3: TGCGCCAGCAGCTCCAGCGGGACCACAGATACGCAGTATTTT. Complete variable domain (other parts from reference TRBV5-1 and TRBJ2-3): KAGVTQTPRYLIKTRGQQVTLSCSPISGHRSVSWYQQTPGQGLQFLFEYFSETQRNKGNFPGRFSGRQFSNSRSEMNVSTLELGDSALYLCASSSSGTTDTQYFGPGTRLTVL.

This clonotype was detected many times. The chain couples TRBV5-1 to TRBJ1-2; D gene uncertain. The germline gives CDR1 SGHRS, CDR2 YFSETQ. This CDR3 contains 12 residues. The V end lost 5 bases, the J end lost 3 bases, and 8 bases lay between the germline ends. The CDR3 reads CASSIGYYGYTF. The CDR3 region has the DNA TGCGCCAGCAGTATCGGGTACTATGGCTACACCTTC.

This clonotype was found a few times. The chain joins TRBV3-1 to TRBJ1-6; a weak D match, TRBD1 (5 bases). V lost 3 bases and J lost 6, with 12 bases in between. The CDR3 spans 15 residues. The germline CDR1 and CDR2 sequences are LGHDT and YNNKEL (reference sequence). The CDR3 here is CASSQGAGGNSPLHF. The CDR3 nucleotides are TGTGCCAGCAGCCAGGGAGCCGGGGGTAATTCACCCCTCCACTTT. The whole variable domain, remainder taken from reference TRBV3-1 and TRBJ1-6, is DTAVSQTPKYLVTQMGNDKSIKCEQNLGHDTMYWYKQDSKKFLKIMFSYNNKELIINETVPNRFSPKSPDKAHLNLHINSLELGDSAVYFCASSQGAGGNSPLHFGNGTRLTVT.

This clonotype was observed many times. V gene TRBV20-1 combines with J gene TRBJ1-5, with unresolved D. The CDR3 extends over 15 amino acids. Trimming left V 1 base short and J 2 bases short, with 12 bases between. Germline V gene data show CDR1 as DFQATT and CDR2 as SNEGSKA (reference sequence). The CDR3 DNA reads as TGCAGTGCTAGAGTACTCGGCTTGCGCAATCAGCCCCAGCATTTT. It specifies CSARVLGLRNQPQHF.

V and J are TRBV27 and TRBJ1-2; TRBD1 matches at 7 bases. This CDR3 contains 18 residues. CDR1 and CDR2 (germline): MNHEY, SMNVEV (reference sequence). Losses at the gene ends were 5 bases for V and 5 bases for J; bases not matched to a gene: 20. This chain's CDR3 is CASSPRTGPIASPYGYTF. The CDR3 bases are TGTGCCAGCAGTCCTAGGACAGGCCCGATCGCGTCCCCATATGGCTACACCTTC.

This clonotype was seen only a few times. This rearrangement joins TRBV5-5 to TRBJ2-7; D is undetermined. Per the germline V gene, CDR1 is SGHKS and CDR2 is YYEKEE (reference sequence). CDR3 length equals 14 residues. V was trimmed by 4 bases and J by 1 base, leaving 12 bases between them. In DNA form, the CDR3 reads TGTGCCAGCAGCGAGTACGAGGAGTCCTACGAGCAGTACGTC. Translated: CASSEYEESYEQYV.

This chain links TRBV11-2 with TRBJ2-2, with TRBD2 matching over 13 bases. Germline V lookup: CDR1 SGHAT, CDR2 FQNNGV. The J segment lost 8 bases and the V segment lost 5 bases, leaving 11 bases of the junction unmatched. CDR3 length equals 17 residues. The CDR3 here is CASSKRWTSGSNGELFF. In DNA form, the CDR3 reads TGTGCCAGCAGCAAACGCTGGACTAGCGGGAGTAATGGGGAGCTGTTTTTT.

In its sample, this clonotype was seen a few times. The rearrangement joins TRBV28 to TRBJ2-3, with 9 bases identical to TRBD2. J gave up 6 bases and V 8 bases, and 9 bases lay outside the gene matches. CDR3 length: 14 amino acids. The germline gives CDR1 MDHEN, CDR2 SYDVKM. The CDR3 DNA sequence: TGTGCCAGCGCCCCCGGGCTAGCGGGGGATACGCAGTATTTT. Protein: CASAPGLAGDTQYF.

V gene TRBV6-1 combines with J gene TRBJ1-1, with 8 bases lining up with TRBD1. Germline lookup yields CDR1 MNHNS and CDR2 SASEGT. The CDR3 loop spans 13 amino acids. Here the CDR3 DNA reads TGTGCTATCCGGGGGACAGGGAACACTGAAGCTTTCTTT. Translation gives CAIRGTGNTEAFF.

The V call is TRBV3-1, the J call TRBJ2-2; D not certain. CDR3 size: 15 residues. The ends were cut back, 5 bases at V and 4 bases at J, with 14 bases in the middle. Per germline, CDR1 LGHDT and CDR2 YNNKEL (reference sequence). The CDR3 loop is CASSAPVVPTGELFF. The CDR3 DNA is TGTGCCAGCAGCGCCCCCGTAGTTCCCACCGGGGAGCTGTTTTTT.

This clonotype has just a few counts. V and J are TRBV21-1 and TRBJ1-2. TRBV21-1 is a recognized pseudogene. CDR3 size: 15 residues. CDR3 protein: CASSTHRAGGESYTF. The CDR3 coding sequence is TGTGCCAGCAGCACCCACAGGGCGGGGGGGGAGAGCTACACCTTC.

This clonotype was counted at least ten times. J is TRBJ2-1 and V is TRBV29-1, with a possible D match to TRBD2 (5 bases). Germline V gene lookup returns CDR1 SQVTM and CDR2 ANQGSEA. Between the trimmed V and J ends, which lost 7 bases and 6 bases, there was a span of 10 bases. CDR3 length equals 11 residues. The CDR3 sequence: CSDRTGNEQFF. CDR3 bases: TGCAGCGATAGGACTGGCAATGAGCAGTTCTTC.

The table lists this clonotype with many counts. The chain carries TRBV29-1 and TRBJ2-7; 9 bases fit TRBD1. V shed 5 bases, J shed 5 bases, and the junction held 7 bases outside the gene matches. The germline CDR1 and CDR2 sequences are SQVTM and ANQGSEA. The CDR3 has 13 amino acids. CDR3 amino acids: CSVSGTGWNEQYF. The CDR3 DNA reads as TGCAGCGTTTCCGGGACAGGGTGGAACGAGCAGTACTTC.

Many counts were recorded for this clonotype. The chain has TRBV12-5 and TRBJ2-1, with D maybe TRBD2 (5 bases). Per the germline V gene, CDR1 is LGHNT and CDR2 is FRNRAP. This CDR3 is built from 14 residues. The V end was cut by 5 bases, the J end by 6 bases, with 14 bases between. CDR3 in amino acids: CASGLRLSSNEQFF. For the CDR3, the DNA is TGTGCTAGTGGTCTTAGACTAAGTTCCAATGAGCAGTTCTTC.

This clonotype showed up many times. This chain links TRBV12-3 or TRBV12-4 with TRBJ2-2; TRBD2 is a possible D gene (6 bases). The V end lost 0 bases, the J end lost 2 bases, and 10 bases lay between the germline ends. CDR3 length equals 16 residues. CDR3 residues: CASSLARGPNTGELFF. The CDR3, as DNA: TGTGCCAGCAGTTTAGCGCGGGGCCCAAACACCGGGGAGCTGTTTTTT.